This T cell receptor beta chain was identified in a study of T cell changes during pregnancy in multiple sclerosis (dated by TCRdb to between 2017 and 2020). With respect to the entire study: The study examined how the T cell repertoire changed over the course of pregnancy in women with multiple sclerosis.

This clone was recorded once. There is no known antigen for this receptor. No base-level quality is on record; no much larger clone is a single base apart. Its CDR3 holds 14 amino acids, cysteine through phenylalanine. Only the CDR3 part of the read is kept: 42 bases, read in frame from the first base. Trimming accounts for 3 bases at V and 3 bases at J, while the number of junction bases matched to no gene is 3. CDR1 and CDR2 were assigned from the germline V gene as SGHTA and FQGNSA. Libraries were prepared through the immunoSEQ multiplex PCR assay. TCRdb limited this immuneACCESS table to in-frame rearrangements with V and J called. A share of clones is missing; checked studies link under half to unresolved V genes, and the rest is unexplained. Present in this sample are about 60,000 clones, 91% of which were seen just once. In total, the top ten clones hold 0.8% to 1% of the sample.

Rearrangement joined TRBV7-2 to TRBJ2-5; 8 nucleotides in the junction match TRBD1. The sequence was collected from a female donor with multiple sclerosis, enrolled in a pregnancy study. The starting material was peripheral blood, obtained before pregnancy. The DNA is TGTGCCAGCAGCTTCGACAGGGGAAAAGAGACCCAGTACTTC. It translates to CASSFDRGKETQYF.